The rows below give T cell receptor beta chains drawn from one sample of a study of blood T cell repertoires in COVID-19. Sequencing was performed with immunoSEQ multiplex PCR; in TCRdb, only in-frame clones are kept and a portion is missing. The sample lists 180,000 or so clones; approximately 87% were seen once. Specimen: peripheral blood. The receptors stem from a man between 18 and 35 years old with active or convalescent COVID-19. Each CDR3 is given with its conserved first and last residue. The D gene is left open where the match is weak. Clone size appears in some rows only: once, few, many, or a class for an expanded clone.

v_call,j_call,d_call,clone_size,cdr3_nt,cdr3_aa
TRBV5-1,TRBJ2-2,TRBD2,.,TGCGCCAGCAGCACTAGCGGGGGAGTCGTCATCGCCGGGGAGCTGTTTTTT,CASSTSGGVVIAGELFF
TRBV7-9,TRBJ2-5,.,.,TGTGCCAGCAGCTTAGCGCCAGGAGGATTCCAAGAGACCCAGTACTTC,CASSLAPGGFQETQYF
TRBV30,TRBJ2-1,TRBD2,.,TGTGCCTGGAGTGTACTAGCGGGAAGGTTGCATGAGCAGTTCTTC,CAWSVLAGRLHEQFF
TRBV11-2,TRBJ1-3,TRBD1,.,TGTGCCAGCAGCGGGACAGGTAGCTCTGGAAACACCATATATTTT,CASSGTGSSGNTIYF
TRBV4-1,TRBJ2-2,.,.,TGCGCCAGCAGCCAAGATGAGGGATTCACCGGGGAGCTGTTTTTT,CASSQDEGFTGELFF
TRBV7-9,TRBJ1-1,.,.,TGTGCCAGCAGCTTAACTGTCGACACTGAAGCTTTCTTT,CASSLTVDTEAFF
TRBV19,TRBJ2-1,TRBD2,.,TGTGCCAGTAGTGTATTGGCGGGGGGCCTCAATGAGCAGTTCTTC,CASSVLAGGLNEQFF
TRBV5-5,TRBJ1-1,.,.,TGTGCCAGCAGCTTTGGGGGACTTCTGTCTGAAGCTTTCTTT,CASSFGGLLSEAFF
TRBV20-1,TRBJ2-1,TRBD2,.,TGCAGTGCTAGTACCGCGCGGGGGGGTCTTCGTTCCTACAATGAGCAGTTCTTC,CSASTARGGLRSYNEQFF
TRBV3-1/TRBV3-2,TRBJ1-4,.,few,TGTGCCAGCAGCCAAGAAGGTTCGGGACACTTTAATGAAAAACTGTTTTTT,CASSQEGSGHFNEKLFF
TRBV4-2,TRBJ2-2,.,few,TGTGCCAGCAGGGCGCCAGGAACGAACACCGGGGAGCTGTTTTTT,CASRAPGTNTGELFF
TRBV28,TRBJ1-5,.,.,TGTGCCAGCAGTTTGGGCCCACACAATCAGCCCCAGCATTTT,CASSLGPHNQPQHF
TRBV6-1,TRBJ1-4,.,.,TGTGCCAGCAGTGAAGGGCCCCTGAGGGAAAAACTGTTTTTT,CASSEGPLREKLFF
TRBV14,TRBJ2-2,.,.,TGTGCCAGCAGCCAAGTAATGGGGGGAGGAAACACCGGGGAGCTGTTTTTT,CASSQVMGGGNTGELFF
TRBV10-3,TRBJ2-7,TRBD2,few,TGTGCCATCAGGGGACTAGCGGGGTCCTACGAGCAGTACTTC,CAIRGLAGSYEQYF
TRBV28,TRBJ1-2,TRBD1,.,TGTGCCAGCAGCCGAACCGGACAGGGGGCGCGGGGCTACACCTTC,CASSRTGQGARGYTF
TRBV5-4,TRBJ1-6,TRBD1,.,TGTGCCAGCAGCCCGTGGCGGACAGGGGGCTATAATTCACCCCTCCACTTT,CASSPWRTGGYNSPLHF
TRBV28,TRBJ1-2,.,few,TGTGCCAGCAGTTTCCAGGGTTCTGGCTACACCTTC,CASSFQGSGYTF
TRBV4-2,TRBJ2-5,.,.,TGTGCCAGCAGCCAAACCCCGGAGTCCCGGCAAGAGACCCAGTACTTC,CASSQTPESRQETQYF
TRBV27,TRBJ1-6,.,.,TGTGCCAGCAGTTTATCTTCGGTAGTTCGTTCACCCCTCCACTTT,CASSLSSVVRSPLHF
TRBV10-3,TRBJ1-2,.,once,TGTGCCATCAGTGACCCGGGAGGGGCCGTAGCTGGCTACACCTTC,CAISDPGGAVAGYTF
TRBV19,TRBJ2-3,TRBD2,.,TGTGCCAGTAGTACCCCCCGCCCTAGCGGGAGAATCCCAGATACGCAGTATTTT,CASSTPRPSGRIPDTQYF
TRBV5-8,TRBJ1-6,.,.,TGTGCCAGCAGGGGGCCCAGCTCCTATAATTCACCCCTCCACTTT,CASRGPSSYNSPLHF
TRBV5-1,TRBJ2-1,TRBD2,.,TGCGCCAGCAGCTTGGGGCTAGCGGGGTACAATGAGCAGTTCTTC,CASSLGLAGYNEQFF
TRBV6-6,TRBJ1-1,.,.,TGTGCCAGCAGTTACTATTCCGGGGGCACTGAAGCTTTCTTT,CASSYYSGGTEAFF
TRBV19,TRBJ1-6,.,few,TGTGCCAGTAGTATCAAGGGAGTGGGTAATTCACCCCTCCACTTT,CASSIKGVGNSPLHF
TRBV18,TRBJ1-3,TRBD1,.,TGTGCCAGCTCACCTACACAGGGGGCGAACACCATATATTTT,CASSPTQGANTIYF
TRBV12-3/TRBV12-4,TRBJ1-2,TRBD1,few,TGTGCCAGCAGTAAACAGGGGAACTATGGCTACACCTTC,CASSKQGNYGYTF
TRBV7-8,TRBJ2-7,TRBD2,.,TGTGCCAGCAGCTCGGCGAGCGGGAGGAGAGAGCAGTACTTC,CASSSASGRREQYF
TRBV7-6,TRBJ2-7,TRBD2,.,TGTGCCAGCAGCTTAGTCAGCGGGAGCTCCTACGAGCAGTACTTC,CASSLVSGSSYEQYF
TRBV30,TRBJ1-6,TRBD1,few,TGTGCCTGGAGTTCAGGGGGCGCGACGAATTCACCCCTCCACTTT,CAWSSGGATNSPLHF
TRBV19,TRBJ2-7,TRBD2,few,TGTGCCAGTGGGACTAGCGGGAGTTACGAGCAGTACTTC,CASGTSGSYEQYF
TRBV9,TRBJ2-5,.,.,TGTGCCAGCAGCGTAGGAGGGAGGCTAGAAGAGACCCAGTACTTC,CASSVGGRLEETQYF
TRBV12-5,TRBJ2-7,.,few,TGTGCTAGTGATACCCCGCGAGGCTACGAGCAGTACTTC,CASDTPRGYEQYF
TRBV28,TRBJ1-2,TRBD1,.,TGTGCCAGCACCCCGACGGGACAGACCGTAAGTGGCTACACCTTC,CASTPTGQTVSGYTF
TRBV5-6,TRBJ1-1,TRBD1,.,TGTGCCAGCAGCATCGGGACAGGGTATTTGGGCACTGAAGCTTTCTTT,CASSIGTGYLGTEAFF
TRBV5-4,TRBJ1-1,.,once,TGTGCCAGCAGCTTGGCTAGTTCAAAAGGGGCGAACACTGAAGCTTTCTTT,CASSLASSKGANTEAFF
TRBV29-1,TRBJ1-1,.,.,TGCATCGTCCAGGAGGAGGGAGAAGCTTTCTTT,CIVQEEGEAFF
TRBV5-1,TRBJ2-3,.,few,TGCGCCAGCAGCTCGTCCCCGTCAGATACGCAGTATTTT,CASSSSPSDTQYF
TRBV15,TRBJ2-3,.,.,TGTGCCACCAGCAGAGCAAAGCGGCACACAGATACGCAGTATTTT,CATSRAKRHTDTQYF
TRBV12-5,TRBJ2-3,TRBD2,few,TGTGCTAGTGGTCGGCCAGGAGCGGGAGGAGTGGGGGGCACAGATACGCAGTATTTT,CASGRPGAGGVGGTDTQYF
TRBV7-6,TRBJ2-3,.,once,TGTGCCAGCAGCTTACCTAAGGGCGTAGGGGAATCAGATACGCAGTATTTT,CASSLPKGVGESDTQYF
TRBV2,TRBJ1-5,.,.,TGTGCCAGTAGGACAGCCACAGATAGCAATCAGCCCCAGCATTTT,CASRTATDSNQPQHF
TRBV28,TRBJ2-2,TRBD2,few,TGTGCCAGCAGTGCGCCGGGGGGGGAGGCCACCGGGGAGCTGTTTTTT,CASSAPGGEATGELFF
TRBV7-2,TRBJ2-7,TRBD2,.,TGTGCCAGCAGCTTCCTAGCGGGCTCCTACGAGCAGTACTTC,CASSFLAGSYEQYF
TRBV5-1,TRBJ2-7,TRBD2,.,TGCGCCACGAAGGGGGGACTAGCGGGAGTTCCCGAGCAGTACTTC,CATKGGLAGVPEQYF
TRBV5-1,TRBJ2-1,.,.,TGCGCCAGCAGCGAGGCGGTTTCCTACAATGAGCAGTTCTTC,CASSEAVSYNEQFF
TRBV4-1,TRBJ2-2,TRBD2,once,TGCGCCAGCAGCCAAGCTGGGAGCGGGGGGACCGGGGAGCTGTTTTTT,CASSQAGSGGTGELFF
TRBV3-1/TRBV3-2,TRBJ1-3,.,.,TGTGCCAGCAGCCAAGAGAGACAGAGCGGAAACACCATATATTTT,CASSQERQSGNTIYF
TRBV24-1,TRBJ2-2,.,.,TGTGCCACCAGTGACTGGGACTTCTCTGGGAACACCGGGGAGCTGTTTTTT,CATSDWDFSGNTGELFF
TRBV28,TRBJ1-4,.,.,TGTGCCAGCAGTTTACCCGGGGAAAAACTGTTTTTT,CASSLPGEKLFF
TRBV27,TRBJ2-7,.,.,TGTGCCAGCAGTTTAAGTGGCGCAGCGACCTACGAGCAGTACTTC,CASSLSGAATYEQYF
TRBV29-1,TRBJ2-3,.,.,TGCAGCGTTGTCTCCTCCGGGGATACGCAGTATTTT,CSVVSSGDTQYF
TRBV19,TRBJ1-2,.,.,TGTGCCAGTAGTGTGAGGGTCGGGGAAGGCTACACCTTC,CASSVRVGEGYTF
TRBV18,TRBJ2-2,.,.,TGTGCCAGCTCACGCGGGACAGAGAACACCGGGGAGCTGTTTTTT,CASSRGTENTGELFF
TRBV19,TRBJ1-2,TRBD1,.,TGTGCCAGTAGTGCCGCCCCCGGACAGGGAACCACTGGCTACACCTTC,CASSAAPGQGTTGYTF
TRBV19,TRBJ1-5,.,few,TGTGCCAGTAGCGAATCGGGGGGAAGGCTTGGCGATCAGCCCCAGCATTTT,CASSESGGRLGDQPQHF
TRBV5-6,TRBJ1-1,.,once,TGTGCCAGCAAGGACAGCCTGAACACTGAAGCTTTCTTT,CASKDSLNTEAFF
TRBV7-9,TRBJ2-5,.,.,TGTGCCAGCAGCCCACAAGAGACCCAGTACTTC,CASSPQETQYF
TRBV2,TRBJ1-4,TRBD1,.,TGTGCCAGCAGCCTTTACCGGGACAGGGGGAGTGAAAAACTGTTTTTT,CASSLYRDRGSEKLFF